These 5 T cell receptor beta chains share one sample of origin, sequenced in a study of blood T cell repertoires in COVID-19. The table came from immunoSEQ multiplex PCR; TCRdb's copy has only in-frame clones and leaves some out. This repertoire shows a few hundred thousand clones, 75% to 90% found once; its top ten account for roughly 1.1%. Sequenced sample: PBMCs or T cells enriched from blood (not recorded which). These receptors came from a man younger than 40 who had recovered from COVID-19.

The chain recombines TRBV7-6 with TRBJ2-7; maybe TRBD2 (7 bases). Trimming cost V 1 base and J 3 bases, with 16 bases left between them. The CDR3 loop spans 16 amino acids. Germline V gene lookup returns CDR1 SGHVS and CDR2 FNYEAQ. DNA of the CDR3: TGTGCCAGCAGCTTAGTGAGGGGGGGACCGTTCTACGAGCAGTACTTC. As protein: CASSLVRGGPFYEQYF.

The J gene is TRBJ1-5, the V gene TRBV5-8; 9 bases line up with TRBD1. The CDR3 is made up of 16 amino acids. Germline-derived CDR1 and CDR2 are SGHTS and YDEGEE. Germline trimming cut 2 bases from V and 6 bases from J; bases unmatched to any gene: 9. CDR3 sequence: CASSFRTGVIAQPQHF. CDR3 sequence (DNA): TGTGCCAGCAGCTTCCGGACAGGGGTAATCGCTCAGCCCCAGCATTTT.

This rearrangement joins TRBV5-1 to TRBJ2-1; D might be TRBD2 (6 bases). The CDR3 length is 15 residues. Germline CDR1 and CDR2: SGHRS and YFSETQ. V was clipped by 4 bases and J by 0 bases, with 11 bases between them. The CDR3 DNA follows: TGCGCCAGCAGCCCGGGACTCGGCTCCTACAATGAGCAGTTCTTC. It is translated as CASSPGLGSYNEQFF.

This chain uses TRBV3-1 (or the pseudogene TRBV3-2) with TRBJ1-6, with unresolved D. This CDR3 has 14 residues. V was clipped by 8 bases and J by 5 bases, with 13 bases between them. Germline V CDR1 and CDR2: LGHDT, YNNKEL (reference sequence). The CDR3 region is CASSASFDNSPLHF. CDR3 bases: TGTGCCAGCTCAGCTAGCTTCGATAATTCACCCCTCCACTTT.

The rearrangement links TRBV5-1 to TRBJ2-3, with 9 bases lining up with TRBD2. Per germline, CDR1 SGHRS and CDR2 YFSETQ. With V trimmed by 6 bases and J by 2 bases, 4 bases remained unmatched. CDR3 length: 14 amino acids. CDR3 sequence: CASTSGVLTDTQYF. CDR3 nucleotide sequence: TGCGCCAGCACTAGCGGGGTCCTCACAGATACGCAGTATTTT.